The sequence of this TCR beta chain was determined in a study of cytomegalovirus exposure and HLA in healthy donors. Broader study findings: Later analysis reportedly placed an Asian-associated ancestry cluster below the roughly 680-donor mean in N-insertions. Segments of the TCR beta V type were, in most cases, productive about 87% or about 30% of the time in an earlier analysis. Clonal expansion was found to be greater in HLA-associated TCR beta chains than in equally common others in a later analysis. Common viral pathogens seemed to be connected with several of the most significant clusters, according to a later analysis.

In regard to this clone: What it binds is unknown.

Primers: 60 Vbeta forward and 13 Jbeta reverse. Some clones are missing from TCRdb's copy, which holds only in-frame ones; the method was immunoSEQ multiplex PCR. The table records 100,000 to 150,000 clones, 70% to 85% of them present only once. Germline V CDR1 and CDR2: LNHNV, YYDKDF (reference sequence). The CDR3 consists of 14 residues. The J segment lost 10 bases and the V segment lost 5 bases, leaving 13 bases of the junction unmatched. This TCR derives from a male donor in good health and CMV-seropositive. This chain uses TRBV15 with TRBJ2-5; TRBD1 matches 7 bases. The specimen sequenced was PBMCs. The chain's CDR3 is CATSGYRDRNCQYF. Here the CDR3 DNA reads TGTGCCACCAGCGGGTACCGGGACAGAAACTGCCAGTACTTC.